This TCR beta chain stems from a study of cytomegalovirus exposure and HLA in healthy donors. The table lists this clone with many counts. Its specificity is not known. Notes on the study in general: Specific recognition of CMV antigens was confirmed in vitro for a few chains (all CMV-associated). Associated with cytomegalovirus, according to the listing, were around 160 TCR beta chains. The dataset shows that most TCR sequences were rare, while some public TCRs occurred in many donors.

This table comes from immunoSEQ multiplex PCR, and its TCRdb copy is limited to in-frame clones, with some not included. The profile covers approximately 220,000 clones, with approximately 80% appearing a single time and roughly an eighth taken by the ten largest. V shed 6 bases and J 11 bases; nucleotides not matched to a gene: 7. This CDR3 comprises 12 residues. Germline CDR1 SNHLY, CDR2 FYNNEI. This receptor was identified in a young woman in good health and CMV-seropositive. What was sequenced was PBMCs. This rearrangement joins TRBV2 to TRBJ1-1, with TRBD1 matching over 9 bases. The CDR3 DNA is TGTGCCAGCAGCCTTGGGACAGGGCGGGCTTTCTTT. Translated: CASSLGTGRAFF.